This TCR beta chain emerged from a study of lymphopenia after photon versus proton radiotherapy. Germline V lookup: CDR1 MNHEY, CDR2 SMNVEV (reference sequence). V trimming: 6 bases; J trimming: 1 base; junction bases outside the gene matches: 13. The CDR3 runs to 17 residues. Generated by immunoSEQ multiplex PCR, the TCRdb table keeps only in-frame clones and is missing some. The repertoire holds fewer than 6,000 clones, with around 88% as singletons. General observations from the study: Proton therapy kept repertoires fairly stable, unlike photons, which gained effector/memory cells. After lymphocyte nadir, photon-treated repertoires showed oligoclonal expansion, especially CD8+ Temra. Authors raise, but do not show, better survival with proton therapy.

Worth noting for this clone: Its specificity is unknown.

The rearrangement links TRBV27 to TRBJ2-7, with 9 bases aligning to TRBD1. The TCR sequence derives from an older man with cholangiocarcinoma. The material sequenced was peripheral blood, taken from a patient treated with photon-based radiotherapy. CDR3 residues: CASSPLSAGTGSYEQYF. As DNA, the CDR3 is TGTGCCAGCAGCCCGCTGAGCGCCGGGACAGGGTCCTACGAGCAGTACTTC.